The entry below describes one T cell receptor (beta chain). The CDR3 consists of 16 residues. V lost 4 bases and J 13 bases, leaving 26 bases between the germline ends. Germline loops: CDR1 SGHVS, CDR2 FQNEAQ. The data stem from a study of CD8+CD57+ T cells in acquired aplastic anemia. TCR beta VDJ and CDR3 profiles were obtained from a genomic DNA template. TCRdb used MiXCR to reprocess the reads, holding one entry per CDR3 protein. The sample yields a few hundred thousand distinct CDR3 sequences, approximately 86% seen once. The patients chosen for sequencing had shown expansion of CD8+CD57+ cells (detected by flow cytometry).

This chain links TRBV7-8 with TRBJ1-5; D is unclear. The sample taken for sequencing was sorted CD4+, CD8+, or CD8+CD57+ T cells (not recorded which) from PBMCs. The clonotype comes from a human donor with aplastic anemia. The CDR3 DNA follows: TGTGCCAGCAGCTCATACACGGGTGAAGAATATCATGAGCAGCATTTT. Its protein product is CASSSYTGEEYHEQHF.